This passage covers 19 T cell receptor beta chains from one sample sequenced in a study of T cells after posttransplantation cyclophosphamide. The naive gate required viable CD3+CD4+ or CD3+CD8+ cells with CCR7+CD45RA+CD45RO-CD95-CD27+CD28+ phenotype. Assay: immunoSEQ multiplex PCR; the TCRdb copy retains only in-frame clones and omits some. The table has tens of thousands of clones, over 95% seen once. Source material: naive CD4+ T cells sorted from PBMCs. The source of these receptors is a man aged 50 to 59 in good health, CMV-negative, and a related stem cell transplant donor.

The chain recombines TRBV21-1 with TRBJ1-1; the D call TRBD1 from the table was never checked on the DNA. TRBV21-1 is termed a pseudogene. This CDR3 region has 17 residues. In DNA form, the CDR3 reads TGTGCCAGCAGCCCAAAACGGCAGACTAAGGGGGACACTGAAGCTTTCTTT. Translation gives CASSPKRQTKGDTEAFF.

In regard to this clone: A read error may produce the germline difference seen at one junction end. V is TRBV6-6 and J is TRBJ1-2; D gene uncertain. The CDR3 contains 13 residues. Germline CDR1 is MNHNY and CDR2 is SVGAGI (reference sequence). CDR3 residues: CASSGDGNYGHTF. The CDR3 nucleotides are TGTGCCAGCAGTGGCGACGGAAACTATGGCCACACCTTC.

V is TRBV4-2 and J is TRBJ2-2; 12 bases fit TRBD2. CDR1 is LGHNA and CDR2 is YNFKEQ in the germline V gene. The CDR3 consists of 20 residues. The junction had 15 bases not matched to a gene; V was cut back by 3 bases and J by 4 bases. The DNA of the CDR3 is TGTGCCAGCAGCCAGGGGATACGTGATCTAGCGGGAGGGATCACCGGGGAGCTGTTTTTT. Protein sequence: CASSQGIRDLAGGITGELFF.

The chain carries TRBV7-2 and TRBJ2-3; 8 nucleotides align to TRBD2. The CDR3 loop spans 16 amino acids. J lost 8 bases, V lost 3 bases, and 13 bases had no gene match. The germline V gene has CDR1 SGHTA and CDR2 FQGNSA. The CDR3 DNA is TGTGCCAGCAGCTTTATCCCCCCGCCCGCGGGGGGTACGCAGTATTTT. Its translation is CASSFIPPPAGGTQYF.

The rearrangement uses TRBV9 and TRBJ1-4, with D perhaps TRBD1 (5 bases). V was cut by 0 bases and J by 4 bases, with 7 bases left in between. Germline CDR1 reads SGDLS; CDR2 reads YYNGEE. The CDR3 is made up of 14 amino acids. The CDR3 DNA is TGTGCCAGCAGCGTAGGGACACTTAATGAAAAACTGTTTTTT. It specifies CASSVGTLNEKLFF.

V is TRBV5-1 and J is TRBJ2-7, with 13 nucleotides matching TRBD2. The V and J ends lost 4 bases and 0 bases, in that order; junction bases with no gene match: 7. Germline-derived CDR1 and CDR2 are SGHRS and YFSETQ. The CDR3 sequence is 17 residues long. CDR3 protein: CASSPGTSGARSYEQYF. As DNA, the CDR3 is TGCGCCAGCAGCCCAGGGACTAGCGGGGCACGCTCCTACGAGCAGTACTTC.

In DNA form, the CDR3 reads TGTGCCAGTAGTCTCCTGGACAGGGGGGCTGGGGCCAACGTCCTGACTTTC. It is translated as CASSLLDRGAGANVLTF. The V and J genes are TRBV19 and TRBJ2-6; 10 nucleotides line up with TRBD1. The V and J ends lost 5 bases and 2 bases, in that order; junction bases with no gene match: 6. The CDR3 contains 17 residues. CDR1 LNHDA and CDR2 SQIVND come from the germline V gene (reference sequence).

This chain links TRBV7-8 with TRBJ2-3, with TRBD2 identical over 10 bases. Germline lookup yields CDR1 SGHVS and CDR2 FQNEAQ. The CDR3 covers 17 residues. V was pared by 5 bases and J by 3 bases, with 11 bases of the junction left unmatched. The CDR3, as DNA: TGTGCCAGCAGCCCCTTCGGACTAGCGGAGAGGACAGATACGCAGTATTTT. Its translation is CASSPFGLAERTDTQYF.

The CDR3 loop is CAWSVGSGPNNEQFF. The DNA for the CDR3 is TGTGCCTGGAGTGTAGGTAGCGGGCCGAACAATGAGCAGTTCTTC. The V gene is TRBV30, the J gene TRBJ2-1; 7 positions match TRBD2. The ends lost 0 bases at V and 5 bases at J; junction bases unmatched: 7. The V gene's germline CDR1 is GTSNPN and CDR2 SVGIG (reference sequence). The CDR3 consists of 15 residues.

This clone has a handful of counts. The V gene is TRBV5-8, the J gene TRBJ1-3; 10 nucleotides match TRBD1. The junction had 4 bases not matched to a gene; V was cut back by 4 bases and J by 6 bases. The CDR3 loop spans 14 amino acids. From germline, CDR1 is SGHTS and CDR2 YDEGEE. The CDR3 spells CASSVGQGINTIYF. DNA of the CDR3: TGTGCCAGCAGCGTGGGACAGGGGATAAACACCATATATTTT.

The chain links TRBV6-5 to TRBJ1-2; D is uncertain. V was cut by 6 bases and J by 8 bases, with 16 bases left in between. The CDR3 sequence is 13 residues long. Germline V gene lookup returns CDR1 MNHEY and CDR2 SVGAGI. CDR3 sequence reads: CASRRSAYVGYTF. Written as DNA, the CDR3 is TGTGCCAGCAGGAGGTCCGCATATGTGGGCTACACCTTC.

The V and J genes are TRBV25-1 and TRBJ1-2; D remains ambiguous. This CDR3 has 13 amino acids. The V end lost 4 bases, the J end lost 2 bases, and 8 bases lay between the germline ends. Germline CDR1 MGHDK, CDR2 SYGVNS. In DNA form, the CDR3 reads TGTGCCAGCAGTGCTCAGGCCAACTATGGCTACACCTTC. It translates to CASSAQANYGYTF.

The CDR3 sequence: CASSTTGGPTYEQYF. For the CDR3, the DNA is TGTGCCAGCAGCACGACCGGAGGCCCGACCTACGAGCAGTACTTC. The rearrangement joins TRBV7-3 to TRBJ2-7; the D gene is possibly TRBD2 (5 bases). This CDR3 contains 15 residues. V dropped 5 bases and J dropped 2 bases, with 16 bases sitting between them. The germline CDR1 and CDR2 sequences are SGHTA and FQGTGA.

The CDR3 sequence: CASSEAWGVETQYF. As DNA, the CDR3 is TGTGCCAGCAGTGAAGCGTGGGGAGTAGAGACCCAGTACTTC. The rearrangement joins TRBV2 to TRBJ2-5; D is possibly TRBD2 (5 bases). V lost 0 bases to trimming and J lost 4 bases, with 9 bases between them. The germline V gene has CDR1 SNHLY and CDR2 FYNNEI. The CDR3 extends over 14 amino acids.

The chain combines TRBV6-1 with TRBJ1-5; D unclear. The CDR3 is 15 residues long. Trimming took 0 bases from V and 1 from J, leaving 7 bases between them. The germline gives CDR1 MNHNS, CDR2 SASEGT. The CDR3 loop is CASSEAAGSNQPQHF. The CDR3 nucleotides are TGTGCCAGCAGTGAAGCCGCAGGCAGCAATCAGCCCCAGCATTTT.

The chain uses TRBV6-5 and TRBJ1-2; D is undetermined. Germline V gene lookup returns CDR1 MNHEY and CDR2 SVGAGI. Trimming pared 0 bases from V and 1 base from J, leaving 9 bases between. The CDR3 covers 15 residues. The chain's CDR3 is CASSYSREINYGYTF. CDR3 bases: TGTGCCAGCAGTTACTCGCGGGAGATTAACTATGGCTACACCTTC.

The V call is TRBV6-5, the J call TRBJ1-2; a weak D match, TRBD1 (5 bases). Deletions cut 7 bases from V and 3 bases from J, with 12 bases between. CDR1 is MNHEY, CDR2 SVGAGI, per germline. The CDR3 runs to 13 residues. The DNA for the CDR3 is TGTGCCAGCATCGGTAGGGGTTACTATGGCTACACCTTC. This sequence encodes CASIGRGYYGYTF.

The chain employs TRBV27 and TRBJ2-1; TRBD2 matches at 10 bases. The CDR3 length is 18 residues. Germline CDR1 MNHEY, CDR2 SMNVEV (reference sequence). V lost 2 bases and J lost 1; bases outside the gene matches: 8. The chain's CDR3 is CASSLEASGGPSYNEQFF. Written as DNA, the CDR3 is TGTGCCAGCAGTTTAGAGGCTAGCGGGGGACCATCCTACAATGAGCAGTTCTTC.

The table lists this clone with a count of one. J is TRBJ1-1 and V is TRBV5-1; 8 nucleotides line up with TRBD1. The CDR3 consists of 13 residues. Per the germline V gene, CDR1 is SGHRS and CDR2 is YFSETQ. V lost 4 bases to trimming and J lost 3 bases; unmatched junction nucleotides: 2. The CDR3 sequence is CASSNRGDTEAFF. In DNA, the CDR3 is TGCGCCAGCAGCAACAGGGGGGACACTGAAGCTTTCTTT.